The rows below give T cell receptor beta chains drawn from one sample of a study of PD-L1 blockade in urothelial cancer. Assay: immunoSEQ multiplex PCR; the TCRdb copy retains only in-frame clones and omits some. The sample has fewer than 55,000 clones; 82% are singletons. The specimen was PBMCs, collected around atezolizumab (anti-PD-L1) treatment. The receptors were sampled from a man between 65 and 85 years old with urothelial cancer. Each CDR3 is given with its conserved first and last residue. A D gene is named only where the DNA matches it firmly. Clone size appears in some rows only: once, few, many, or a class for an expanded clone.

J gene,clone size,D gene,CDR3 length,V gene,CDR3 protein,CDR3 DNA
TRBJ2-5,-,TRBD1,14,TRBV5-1,CASSLGQGMKTQYF,TGCGCCAGCAGCTTGGGACAGGGGATGAAGACCCAGTACTTC
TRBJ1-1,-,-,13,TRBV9,CASSPEELREAFF,TGTGCCAGCAGCCCCGAGGAGCTCCGCGAAGCTTTCTTT
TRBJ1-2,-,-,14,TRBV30,CASRRQGQDSGYTF,TGTGCCTCCCGTCGTCAGGGGCAGGATAGTGGCTACACCTTC
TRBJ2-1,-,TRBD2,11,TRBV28,CASTGGNEQFF,TGTGCCAGTACGGGGGGCAATGAGCAGTTCTTC
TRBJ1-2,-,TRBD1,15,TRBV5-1,CASSQGTGGAYGYTF,TGCGCCAGCAGCCAGGGGACAGGGGGCGCGTATGGCTACACCTTC
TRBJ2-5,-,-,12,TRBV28,CASTSGQETQYF,TGTGCCAGCACCTCAGGCCAAGAGACCCAGTACTTC
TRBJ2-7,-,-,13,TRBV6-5,CASSLGLRYEQYF,TGTGCCAGCAGTCTTGGGCTCCGCTACGAGCAGTACTTC
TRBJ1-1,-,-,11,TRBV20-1,CSALSGAEAFF,TGCAGTGCCCTGTCGGGTGCTGAAGCTTTCTTT
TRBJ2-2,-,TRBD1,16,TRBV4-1,CASSRPGTGRTGELFF,TGCGCCAGCAGCCGACCCGGGACAGGGAGGACCGGGGAGCTGTTTTTT
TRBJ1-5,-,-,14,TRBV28,CASSTGGDHQPQHF,TGTGCCAGCAGTACTGGCGGAGATCATCAGCCCCAGCATTTT
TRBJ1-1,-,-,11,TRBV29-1,CSVQPGTEAFF,TGCAGCGTCCAACCTGGGACAGAAGCTTTCTTT
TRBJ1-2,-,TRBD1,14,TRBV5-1,CASREGQGVRGYTF,TGCGCCAGCAGAGAGGGACAGGGGGTCAGAGGCTACACCTTC
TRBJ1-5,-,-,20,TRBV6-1,CASSERNAAGALASNQPQHF,TGTGCCAGCAGTGAACGCAATGCCGCAGGGGCCCTCGCGAGCAATCAGCCCCAGCATTTT
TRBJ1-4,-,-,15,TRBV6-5,CASRAGPGLNEKVFF,TGTGCCAGCCGTGCAGGGCCAGGCCTTAATGAAAAGGTGTTTTTT
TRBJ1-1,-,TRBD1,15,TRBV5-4,CASRGGQGRNTEAFF,TGTGCCAGCAGAGGTGGACAGGGAAGGAACACTGAAGCTTTCTTT
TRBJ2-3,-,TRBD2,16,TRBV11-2,CASSFKGAGGPDTQYF,TGTGCCAGCAGCTTCAAGGGAGCGGGAGGTCCAGATACGCAGTATTTT
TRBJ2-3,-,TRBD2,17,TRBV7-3,CASSLNPVSGSADTQYF,TGTGCCAGCAGCTTAAACCCTGTTAGCGGGAGTGCAGATACGCAGTATTTT
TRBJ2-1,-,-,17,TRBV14,CASSRTQGWGFGNEQFF,TGTGCCAGCAGCCGAACTCAGGGTTGGGGATTTGGGAATGAGCAGTTCTTC
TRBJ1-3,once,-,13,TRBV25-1,CASSNGQGNTIYF,TGTGCCAGCAGTAATGGACAGGGAAACACCATATATTTT
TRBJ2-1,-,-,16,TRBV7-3,CASSLRLASSYNEQFF,TGTGCCAGCAGCTTAAGATTGGCCTCCTCCTACAATGAGCAGTTCTTC
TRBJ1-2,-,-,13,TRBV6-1,CASSLQGNYGYTF,TGTGCCAGCAGTCTCCAGGGTAACTATGGCTACACCTTC
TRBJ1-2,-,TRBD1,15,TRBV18,CASSPMTGGDYGYTF,TGTGCCAGCTCACCTATGACAGGGGGTGACTATGGCTACACCTTC
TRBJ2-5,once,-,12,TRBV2,CASSLLRETQYF,TGTGCCAGCAGCCTACTACGAGAGACCCAGTACTTC
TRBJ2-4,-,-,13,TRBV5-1,CASSSGGGNIQYF,TGCGCCAGCAGCTCTGGGGGAGGAAACATTCAGTACTTC
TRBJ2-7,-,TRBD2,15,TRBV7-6,CASSLERGVTYEQYF,TGTGCCAGCAGCTTAGAGCGGGGGGTCACCTACGAGCAGTACTTC
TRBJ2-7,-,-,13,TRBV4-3,CASSQGDSYEQYF,TGCGCCAGCAGCCAAGGAGACTCCTACGAGCAGTACTTC
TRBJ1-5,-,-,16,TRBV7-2,CASSPGGMRGNQPQHF,TGTGCCAGCAGCCCCGGAGGGATGAGGGGCAATCAGCCCCAGCATTTT
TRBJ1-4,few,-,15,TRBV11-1,CASSFTDNREEKLFF,TGTGCCAGCAGCTTCACGGACAACAGGGAGGAAAAACTGTTTTTT
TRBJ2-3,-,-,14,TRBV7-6,CASSPRARGDTQYF,TGTGCCAGCAGCCCCAGGGCCCGAGGAGATACGCAGTATTTT
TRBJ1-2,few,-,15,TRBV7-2,CASSLGWAGVYGYTF,TGTGCCAGCAGCTTAGGGTGGGCAGGGGTCTATGGCTACACCTTC
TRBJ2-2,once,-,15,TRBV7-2,CASSWGAAGTGELFF,TGTGCCAGCAGCTGGGGTGCCGCGGGCACCGGGGAGCTGTTTTTT
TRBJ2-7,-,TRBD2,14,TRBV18,CASAPSGRFDEQYF,TGTGCCAGCGCCCCTAGCGGGAGATTTGACGAGCAGTACTTC
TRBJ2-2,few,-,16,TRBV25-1,CASSDPTPANTGELFF,TGTGCCAGCAGTGATCCGACACCAGCGAACACCGGGGAGCTGTTTTTT
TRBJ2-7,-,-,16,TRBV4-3,CASSQDWPPPVYEQYF,TGCGCCAGCAGCCAAGATTGGCCTCCTCCCGTTTACGAGCAGTACTTC
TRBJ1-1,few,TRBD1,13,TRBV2,CASSQMTGAEAFF,TGTGCCAGCAGTCAAATGACAGGGGCTGAAGCTTTCTTT
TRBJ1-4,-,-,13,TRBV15,CATSRDVVRDRFF,TGTGCCACCAGCAGAGATGTTGTCAGGGATCGGTTTTTT
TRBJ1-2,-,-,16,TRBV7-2,CASSLGLPQQSYGYTF,TGTGCCAGCAGCTTAGGGCTCCCCCAACAAAGCTATGGCTACACCTTC
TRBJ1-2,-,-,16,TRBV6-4,CASSTWRYREGNGYTF,TGTGCCAGCAGTACGTGGAGGTACAGGGAAGGGAATGGCTACACCTTC
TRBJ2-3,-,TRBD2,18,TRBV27,CASSGLITSGSGTDTQYF,TGTGCCAGCAGTGGCCTCATTACTAGCGGGAGTGGTACAGATACGCAGTATTTT
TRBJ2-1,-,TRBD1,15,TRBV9,CASSVEQGMYNEQFF,TGTGCCAGCAGCGTAGAACAGGGGATGTACAATGAGCAGTTCTTC
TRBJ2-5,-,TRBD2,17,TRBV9,CASSPRTSGRGQETQYF,TGTGCCAGCAGCCCAAGGACTAGCGGGAGAGGACAAGAGACCCAGTACTTC
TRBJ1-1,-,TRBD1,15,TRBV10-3,CAISGPGTGGTEAFF,TGTGCCATCAGTGGCCCCGGGACAGGGGGGACTGAAGCTTTCTTT
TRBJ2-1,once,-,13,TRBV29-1,CSVVGSLYNEQFF,TGCAGCGTTGTCGGGAGCCTTTACAATGAGCAGTTCTTC
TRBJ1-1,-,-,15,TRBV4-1,CASSQAADRNTEAFF,TGCGCCAGCAGCCAAGCAGCGGACAGGAACACTGAAGCTTTCTTT
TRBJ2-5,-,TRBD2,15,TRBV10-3,CAIGRGDSGGETQYF,TGTGCCATCGGTCGCGGTGATAGCGGGGGAGAGACCCAGTACTTC
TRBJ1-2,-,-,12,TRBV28,CASRGGRSGYTF,TGTGCCAGCAGGGGGGGACGCTCTGGCTACACCTTC
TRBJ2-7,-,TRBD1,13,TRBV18,CASSPGQSYEQYF,TGTGCCAGCTCACCGGGACAGAGCTACGAGCAGTACTTC
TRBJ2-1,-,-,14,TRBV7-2,CASSTSLPYNEQFF,TGTGCCAGCAGTACCTCCCTACCCTACAATGAGCAGTTCTTC
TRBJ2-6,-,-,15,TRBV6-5,CASSNPYAGANVLTF,TGTGCCAGCAGTAACCCCTACGCCGGGGCCAACGTCCTGACTTTC
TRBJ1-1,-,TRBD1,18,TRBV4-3,CASSQGRTGGVRETEAFF,TGCGCCAGCAGCCAGGGCCGGACAGGGGGGGTTCGGGAGACTGAAGCTTTCTTT
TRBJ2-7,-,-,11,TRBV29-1,CSVDTTYEQYF,TGCAGCGTTGACACTACGTACGAGCAGTACTTC
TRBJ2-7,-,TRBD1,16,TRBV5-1,CASSFETGGADYEQYF,TGCGCCAGCAGCTTCGAGACAGGGGGCGCGGACTACGAGCAGTACTTC
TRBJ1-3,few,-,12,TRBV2,CASSEVENTIYF,TGTGCCAGCAGTGAAGTAGAAAACACCATATATTTT
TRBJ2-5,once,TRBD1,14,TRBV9,CASSGRQGVETQYF,TGTGCCAGCAGCGGTCGACAGGGGGTAGAGACCCAGTACTTC
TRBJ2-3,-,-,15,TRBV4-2,CASSQDGVSTDTQYF,TGTGCCAGCAGCCAAGACGGAGTAAGCACAGATACGCAGTATTTT
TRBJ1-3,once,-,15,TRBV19,CATIEPGVSGNTIYF,TGTGCCACCATCGAACCGGGAGTCTCTGGAAACACCATATATTTT
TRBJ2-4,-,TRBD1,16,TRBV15,CATRDTGAGSKNIQYF,TGTGCCACCAGAGATACAGGGGCCGGTTCCAAAAACATTCAGTACTTC
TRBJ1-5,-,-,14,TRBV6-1,CASSEETGWRPQHF,TGTGCCAGCAGTGAAGAAACAGGCTGGAGGCCCCAGCATTTT
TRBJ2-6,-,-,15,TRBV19,CASTMTGAGANVLTF,TGTGCCAGTACCATGACAGGAGCCGGGGCCAACGTCCTGACTTTC